The 22 T cell receptor beta chains below come from one sample, sequenced in a study of T cell responses to AZD1222 COVID-19 vaccine. Repertoires were generated with immunoSEQ multiplex PCR, while TCRdb's copy carries only in-frame clones and drops some. The repertoire holds some 100,000 clones, 75% to 95% seen once, with 1.3% in the top ten. The sample here was peripheral blood, taken on day 0 of AZD1222 vaccination. Receptor source: an adult in good health.

The J gene is TRBJ1-2, the V gene TRBV28, with TRBD1 matching 7 bases. The CDR3 is 14 residues long. Germline values: CDR1 MDHEN, CDR2 SYDVKM. J gave up 6 bases and V 3 bases, and 7 bases lay outside the gene matches. In DNA form, the CDR3 reads TGTGCCAGCAGTTTGATTGAGGGGGCGGATGGCTACACCTTC. It is translated as CASSLIEGADGYTF.

This sequence joins TRBV9 and TRBJ2-1; the D is unclear. The CDR3 sequence is 17 residues long. V was trimmed by 4 bases and J by 5 bases, leaving 22 bases between them. Germline assignment: CDR1 SGDLS and CDR2 YYNGEE. In nucleotides, the CDR3 is TGTGCCAGCAGCCTACGGCCTGCTGGATTAATCCACAATGAGCAGTTCTTC. The encoded protein is CASSLRPAGLIHNEQFF.

The chain has TRBV6-5 and TRBJ2-7; D is unresolved. CDR3 size: 13 residues. Trimming left V 6 bases short and J 0 bases short, with 9 bases between. Germline CDR1 is MNHEY and CDR2 is SVGAGI. The CDR3 region is CASSLDNSYEQYF. CDR3 nucleotides: TGTGCCAGCAGCCTCGACAACTCCTACGAGCAGTACTTC.

V usage is TRBV4-1 and J usage is TRBJ1-5, with unresolved D. V was pared by 1 base and J by 3 bases, with 16 bases between. Germline V gives CDR1 MGHRA, CDR2 YSYEKL. The CDR3 is 17 residues long. The CDR3 DNA is TGCGCCAGCAGCCAAGTGGCGGGGTTACAGTACAATCAGCCCCAGCATTTT. As protein: CASSQVAGLQYNQPQHF.

This chain connects TRBV28 to TRBJ2-7; D may be TRBD2 (5 bases). The CDR3 is 15 amino acids. Germline lookup yields CDR1 MDHEN and CDR2 SYDVKM. Trimming removed 3 bases at V and 4 bases at J, with 16 bases between. This chain's CDR3 is CASSFGIGVWYEQYF. DNA for the CDR3: TGTGCCAGCAGTTTTGGTATCGGGGTATGGTACGAGCAGTACTTC. Using reference TRBV28 and TRBJ2-7 for the parts outside the CDR3, the full variable domain is DVKVTQSSRYLVKRTGEKVFLECVQDMDHENMFWYRQDPGLGLRLIYFSYDVKMKEKGDIPEGYSVSREKKERFSLILESASTNQTSMYLCASSFGIGVWYEQYFGPGTRLTVT.

Remarks on this clone: This same CDR3 is encoded by further DNA sequences in the sample. This chain connects TRBV28 to TRBJ1-2; no firm D call. The V end was cut by 3 bases, the J end by 5 bases, with 7 bases between. The V gene's germline CDR1 is MDHEN and CDR2 SYDVKM. The CDR3 spans 12 residues. The CDR3 loop is CASSLRSYGYTF. In DNA, the CDR3 is TGTGCCAGCAGTTTGAGGAGTTATGGCTACACCTTC.

This chain links TRBV2 with TRBJ1-5; 10 nucleotides match TRBD1. CDR1 and CDR2 (germline): SNHLY, FYNNEI. The CDR3 consists of 17 residues. Trimming removed 3 bases from V and 1 base from J; junction bases left unmatched: 6. CDR3 DNA sequence: TGTGCCAGCAGTGAGACAGGGGGCCTCGACAGCAATCAGCCCCAGCATTTT. Translated, it gives CASSETGGLDSNQPQHF. The complete variable domain, with remaining parts taken from reference TRBV2 and TRBJ1-5, reads EPEVTQTPSHQVTQMGQEVILRCVPISNHLYFYWYRQILGQKVEFLVSFYNNEISEKSEIFDDQFSVERPDGSNFTLKIRSTKLEDSAMYFCASSETGGLDSNQPQHFGDGTRLSIL.

The chain couples TRBV7-3 to TRBJ2-2, with unresolved D. Germline CDR1 reads SGHTA; CDR2 reads FQGTGA. This CDR3 is built from 16 residues. Trimming left V 1 base short and J 3 bases short, with 12 bases between. The CDR3 DNA follows: TGTGCCAGCAGCTTAATTGGCCCCAGTGACACCGGGGAGCTGTTTTTT. Its protein is CASSLIGPSDTGELFF.

CDR3 sequence (DNA): TGTGCCAGCAGCCAACTATCCGGGACGGCCTATGGCTACACCTTC. Its translation is CASSQLSGTAYGYTF. J is TRBJ1-2 and V is TRBV3-1 (or the pseudogene TRBV3-2); maybe TRBD1 (5 bases). The CDR3 spans 15 residues. Per the germline V gene, CDR1 is LGHDT and CDR2 is YNNKEL (reference sequence). V was cut by 2 bases and J by 4 bases, with 14 bases left in between.

The V and J genes are TRBV29-1 and TRBJ2-5; D uncertain. Between the trimmed V and J ends, which lost 4 bases and 5 bases, there was a span of 11 bases. Germline V gene sequence: CDR1 SQVTM, CDR2 ANQGSEA. The CDR3 sequence is 12 residues long. This chain's CDR3 is CSVGGLEETQYF. Written as DNA, the CDR3 is TGCAGCGTTGGTGGGCTAGAGGAGACCCAGTACTTC.

The genes are TRBV5-4 and TRBJ2-1; no clear D gene. The CDR3 is 14 amino acids. Per the germline V gene, CDR1 is SGHNT and CDR2 is YYREEE (reference sequence). Trimming removed 4 bases from V and 4 bases from J, with 12 bases in between. The CDR3, as DNA: TGTGCCAGCAGCCAGACCGGGCCTTACAATGAGCAGTTCTTC. This translates into CASSQTGPYNEQFF.

The chain has TRBV7-3 and TRBJ1-3, with TRBD1 matching 8 bases. From germline, CDR1 is SGHTA and CDR2 FQGTGA. With V trimmed by 4 bases and J by 2 bases, 4 bases remained unmatched. The CDR3 sequence is 15 residues long. The CDR3: CASSYDRGAGNTIYF. CDR3 nucleotide sequence: TGTGCCAGCAGCTACGACAGGGGTGCTGGAAACACCATATATTTT. The variable domain in full, completed from reference TRBV7-3 and TRBJ1-3, reads GAGVSQTPSNKVTEKGKYVELRCDPISGHTALYWYRQSLGQGPEFLIYFQGTGAADDSGLPNDRFFAVRPEGSVSTLKIQRTERGDSAVYLCASSYDRGAGNTIYFGEGSWLTVV.

The J gene is TRBJ2-3, the V gene TRBV27; TRBD1 matches 8 bases. CDR3 length: 16 amino acids. V was clipped by 4 bases and J by 2 bases; unmatched bases: 8. Germline CDR1 MNHEY, CDR2 SMNVEV (reference sequence). The CDR3 sequence: CASSYRDRQYTDTQYF. The CDR3 DNA reads TGTGCCAGCAGTTACCGGGACAGGCAGTACACAGATACGCAGTATTTT.

This clone is a singleton in its sample. The chain couples TRBV7-2 to TRBJ1-6; 8 bases map to TRBD1. In germline, CDR1 is SGHTA, CDR2 FQGNSA. The V gene end was trimmed by 1 base and the J gene end by 7 bases; junction bases not matched to a gene: 6. The CDR3 is made up of 16 amino acids. In nucleotides, the CDR3 is TGTGCCAGCAGCTTAGTGAGCGACAGGGGAAATTCACCCCTCCACTTT. Amino acids: CASSLVSDRGNSPLHF.

The V and J genes are TRBV6-5 and TRBJ1-4; D might be TRBD1 (5 bases). Deletions cut 5 bases from V and 8 bases from J, with 15 bases between. The germline gives CDR1 MNHEY, CDR2 SVGAGI. The CDR3 runs 14 residues. This chain's CDR3 is CASSTDSWGEKLFF. The DNA for the CDR3 is TGTGCCAGCAGTACAGACAGCTGGGGAGAAAAACTGTTTTTT.

The rearrangement links TRBV5-1 to TRBJ2-2; 11 bases are a match to TRBD1. V gave up 4 bases and J gave up 4 bases; unmatched junction bases: 3. The CDR3 is 15 amino acids. The V gene's germline CDR1 is SGHRS and CDR2 YFSETQ. CDR3 in DNA: TGCGCCAGCAGCCTGGGACAGGGGGGCACCGGGGAGCTGTTTTTT. Translated: CASSLGQGGTGELFF.

V is TRBV12-3 or TRBV12-4 and J is TRBJ1-3; D remains ambiguous. The CDR3 is 13 amino acids. V was clipped by 3 bases and J by 1 base, with 4 bases between them. The CDR3 bases are TGTGCCAGCAGTTTTTATTCTGGAAACACCATATATTTT. Amino acids: CASSFYSGNTIYF.

The chain combines TRBV5-1 with TRBJ1-1; no definite D call. The CDR3 runs 13 residues. Germline CDR1 and CDR2: SGHRS and YFSETQ. Trimming pared 4 bases from V and 0 bases from J, leaving 7 bases between. CDR3 amino acids: CASSDDMNTEAFF. DNA for the CDR3: TGCGCCAGCAGCGACGATATGAACACTGAAGCTTTCTTT.

V is TRBV19 and J is TRBJ1-6, with a tentative D call TRBD1 (5 bases). Between the trimmed V and J ends, which lost 9 bases and 7 bases, there was a span of 13 bases. CDR3 length: 13 amino acids. CDR1 and CDR2 from the germline V gene are LNHDA and SQIVND (reference sequence). This CDR3 is CASTGQLNSPLHF. The CDR3 nucleotides are TGTGCCAGCACAGGTCAACTAAATTCACCCCTCCACTTT.

This chain joins TRBV5-1 and TRBJ2-7; TRBD1 aligns across 9 bases. V lost 4 bases and J lost 2; bases outside the gene matches: 7. Germline V gene sequence: CDR1 SGHRS, CDR2 YFSETQ. The CDR3 runs to 15 residues. The CDR3 loop reads CASSLDRGKTYEQYF. The DNA for the CDR3 is TGCGCCAGCAGCCTAGACAGGGGGAAAACCTACGAGCAGTACTTC.

The J gene is TRBJ1-5, the V gene TRBV4-1; D is ambiguous. V lost 0 bases and J 7 bases, leaving 22 bases between the germline ends. Germline CDR1 MGHRA, CDR2 YSYEKL. CDR3 size: 18 residues. The DNA of the CDR3 is TGCGCCAGCAGCCAAGACCCGCCCACGGGCCCAGTCAACCAGCCCCAGCATTTT. Protein: CASSQDPPTGPVNQPQHF.

The chain combines TRBV24-1 with TRBJ2-3, with D possibly called TRBD1 or TRBD2 (6 bases each). V was pared by 4 bases and J by 3 bases, with 19 bases between. Germline V CDR1 and CDR2: KGHDR, SFDVKD. The CDR3 totals 17 residues. The CDR3, as DNA: TGTGCCACCAGTGACGGGGGCGCCGGATTAGCGACAGATACGCAGTATTTT. This codes for CATSDGGAGLATDTQYF.